This T cell receptor (beta chain) was identified in a study of blood T cell repertoires in COVID-19 (dated by TCRdb to 2020 to 2021). At the level of the whole study: The collaborator samples originated in the United States, Italy and Spain and spanned the acute and convalescent phases of COVID-19. The dataset comprised deeply sampled blood TCRbeta repertoires from subjects exposed to, actively infected with, or recovered from COVID-19. The samples were drawn from two sources: the first 160 participants of the ongoing ImmuneRACE study, and over 950 subjects contributed by 6 global collaborators. Where available, HLA class I and class II types were taken from metadata supplied by the sample provider and were not determined by assay-based typing. The prospective study material was composed of cDNA or gDNA derived from T cells, B-cell-depleted T cells, or PBMCs. The repertoires were released in a freely available public database intended as a resource for research on the immune response to SARS-CoV-2. Nearly every sample came with metadata listing a de-identified subject ID, COVID-19 status, age in years and sex.

The collaborating institutions used their own protocols to collect whole blood in K2EDTA tubes. For TCRbeta analysis, collaborators shipped samples as frozen whole blood, isolated PBMCs, or DNA extracted from either of those sample types. The germline V gene sets CDR1 to SGHNT and CDR2 to YENEEA. The CDR3 contains 15 residues, cysteine and phenylalanine counted. The read is trimmed to its CDR3 DNA, 45 bases read in frame from base 1. V lost 2 bases and J lost 9 bases; the stretch between them is 17 bases long. What the study reported, not specific to this receptor: The amount of clinical and demographic metadata varied by source and participant and was provided uncurated.

As to this clone: Its antigen is currently not known. No clone much larger than this one lies a single base away; base qualities are absent.

TCRbeta CDR3 regions were amplified from genomic DNA using the immunoSEQ Assay, a bias-controlled multiplex PCR. In the original analysis: Within the assay, amplification of reference gene primers was used to estimate how many nucleated cells each sample contained. To quantify the absolute abundance of each unique TCRbeta CDR3 rearrangement, sequence reads were collapsed and filtered. For each sample, productive Simpson clonality was calculated by taking the square root of Simpson's diversity index across productive rearrangements. This immuneACCESS table, as held by TCRdb, lists in-frame sequences with V and J called but not all clones. Of the missing ones, under half trace to an unresolved V gene in checked studies; the others have no known cause. D and trimming come from the DNA, and the V and J calls and clone size come from that table. Here the sample has roughly 110,000 clones; under 90% occur a single time. In total, the top ten clones hold more than 13% of the sample.

The chain links TRBV11-3 with TRBJ2-1; matching of 5 bases hints at TRBD2 as the D gene. This sequence originates from a woman aged 55-69 years with acute or convalescent COVID-19. Sequences were obtained from peripheral blood. The CDR3 in this case is CASSLSRGSAGEQFF. The nucleotide sequence reads TGTGCCAGCAGCTTATCCCGGGGATCGGCTGGTGAGCAGTTCTTC.